Listed below are T cell receptor beta chains from one sample, sequenced in a study of blood T cell repertoires in COVID-19. Method: immunoSEQ multiplex PCR; TCRdb's copy keeps in-frame clones and lacks some. The data contain about 220,000 clones, 65% to 90% of them seen just once; the ten biggest clones take up over 2%. Source material: peripheral blood. Receptor source: a woman between 65 and 79 years old with COVID-19, enrolled during active disease. CDR3s include the opening cysteine and the closing phenylalanine or tryptophan. A D gene is named only where the DNA matches it firmly. Size is stated for part of the rows, as once, few or many counts, or as a class when the clone is expanded.

d_gene: TRBD1; j_gene: TRBJ1-6; abundance: .; v_gene: TRBV25-1; CDR3nt: TGTGCCAGCATGGTTACGGGACAGGGTAATTCACCCCTCCACTTT; CDR3aa: CASMVTGQGNSPLHF
d_gene: .; j_gene: TRBJ2-1; abundance: .; v_gene: TRBV11-3; CDR3nt: TGTGCCAGCAGCTTAGGGGGAGGACATAACAATGAGCAGTTCTTC; CDR3aa: CASSLGGGHNNEQFF
d_gene: .; j_gene: TRBJ2-1; abundance: .; v_gene: TRBV11-2; CDR3nt: TGTGCCAGCAGCTTCACTCCCAGTAGGAGGGATGAGCAGTTCTTC; CDR3aa: CASSFTPSRRDEQFF
d_gene: .; j_gene: TRBJ2-7; abundance: .; v_gene: TRBV23-1; CDR3nt: TGCGCCAGCAGACAGTGTCTCGAGCAGTACTTC; CDR3aa: CASRQCLEQYF
d_gene: .; j_gene: TRBJ1-4; abundance: few; v_gene: TRBV6-6; CDR3nt: TGTGCCAGCACTCTTCCAGGGGCTTTCGGTGAAAAACTGTTTTTT; CDR3aa: CASTLPGAFGEKLFF
d_gene: .; j_gene: TRBJ1-2; abundance: .; v_gene: TRBV15; CDR3nt: TGTGCCACCAGCAGAGGAGGGACTGGGGGAGCTAACTATGGCTACACCTTC; CDR3aa: CATSRGGTGGANYGYTF
d_gene: .; j_gene: TRBJ1-4; abundance: .; v_gene: TRBV9; CDR3nt: TGTGCCAGCAGCGCCCAGTGGGGGGATGAAAAACTGTTTTTT; CDR3aa: CASSAQWGDEKLFF
d_gene: TRBD1; j_gene: TRBJ1-1; abundance: .; v_gene: TRBV30; CDR3nt: TGTGCCTGGAGCGCAGGGGGAAGGGGGACTGAAGCTTTCTTT; CDR3aa: CAWSAGGRGTEAFF
d_gene: TRBD1; j_gene: TRBJ2-4; abundance: .; v_gene: TRBV4-1; CDR3nt: TGCGCCAGCAGCCAAGAAAAGAAGGACAGGGTCTTCGCCAAAAACATTCAGTACTTC; CDR3aa: CASSQEKKDRVFAKNIQYF
d_gene: .; j_gene: TRBJ1-2; abundance: .; v_gene: TRBV10-3; CDR3nt: TGTGCCATCAGTGAGGACGACAGCTATGGCTACACCTTC; CDR3aa: CAISEDDSYGYTF
d_gene: TRBD2; j_gene: TRBJ2-3; abundance: .; v_gene: TRBV3-1/TRBV3-2; CDR3nt: TGTGCCAGCAGCCAAGGTCTTTGTCATTTGGGGCACGGGGGGGCCCCAGGTACGCAGTATTTT; CDR3aa: CASSQGLCHLGHGGAPGTQYF